The 30 T cell receptor beta chains given below trace back to one sample, sequenced in a study of T-cell reconstitution after alpha-beta-depleted transplantation in children. As it was prepared, the TCRbeta library received unique molecular identifiers. TCRdb re-derived calls from the PCR reads in MiXCR, one entry per CDR3 protein. The data show 130,000 to 150,000 distinct CDR3 sequences, with 8% to 10% seen just once and 15% to 20% held by the top ten. Sequencing was performed on PBMCs, mostly from graft donor cells, taken 180 days after TCRalphabeta/CD19-depleted stem cell transplant. These receptors all stem from a female patient aged 2-10 years who had a stem cell transplant for congenital amegakaryocytic thrombocytopenia, so the T cells may come from the graft donor.

This clonotype was found many times. The CDR3 here is CSVVSSSGNTIYF. DNA for the CDR3: TGCAGCGTTGTCTCTTCCTCTGGAAACACCATATATTTT. The V gene is TRBV29-1, the J gene TRBJ1-3; unclear D gene. Germline CDR1 and CDR2: SQVTM and ANQGSEA. This CDR3 contains 13 residues. Trimming shortened V by 4 bases and J by 0 bases, and 7 bases separated the two germline ends.

At least ten counts were recorded for this clonotype. The chain combines TRBV7-7 with TRBJ1-5; D may be TRBD1 (5 bases). CDR3 size: 19 residues. From germline, CDR1 is SSHAT and CDR2 FNYEAQ (reference sequence). V was clipped by 0 bases and J by 6 bases, with 24 bases between them. CDR3 nucleotides: TGTGCCAGCAGCTTAGCCCCCCGTTGGACCGGCATTGGGGGTCAGCCCCAGCATTTT. Amino acids: CASSLAPRWTGIGGQPQHF.

In this sample, this clonotype turned up many times. The CDR3 here is CASSPGTRVQETQYF. The CDR3 nucleotides are TGCGCCAGCAGCCCGGGGACTAGGGTCCAAGAGACCCAGTACTTC. The chain couples TRBV5-1 to TRBJ2-5, with 8 bases matching TRBD2. This CDR3 is built from 15 residues. V shed 4 bases, J shed 1 base, and the junction held 6 bases outside the gene matches. The germline V gene has CDR1 SGHRS and CDR2 YFSETQ.

At least ten counts were recorded for this clonotype. This chain joins TRBV5-1 and TRBJ2-4; D gene unclear. This CDR3 region has 15 residues. Trimming removed 3 bases from V and 1 base from J, with 11 bases in between. CDR1 is SGHRS and CDR2 is YFSETQ in the germline V gene. The DNA of the CDR3 is TGCGCCAGCAGCTACACATCCGATGCCAAAAACATTCAGTACTTC. Residues: CASSYTSDAKNIQYF.

The chain couples TRBV5-1 to TRBJ1-4; a weak D match, TRBD1 (5 bases). Germline values: CDR1 SGHRS, CDR2 YFSETQ. Trimming removed 0 bases at V and 6 bases at J, with 12 bases between. This CDR3 spans 15 amino acids. CDR3 nucleotides: TGCGCCAGCAGCTTGGGGAGACAGCTTGATGAAAAACTGTTTTTT. It yields the protein CASSLGRQLDEKLFF.

This clonotype was observed many times. The V gene is TRBV15, the J gene TRBJ2-1; D possibly corresponds to TRBD2 (5 bases). V was clipped by 0 bases and J by 3 bases, with 9 bases between them. Germline CDR1 is LNHNV and CDR2 is YYDKDF (reference sequence). This CDR3 spans 15 amino acids. In nucleotides, the CDR3 is TGTGCCACCAGCAGAGATCGTCGGGGCTACAATGAGCAGTTCTTC. Translated, it gives CATSRDRRGYNEQFF.

The chain employs TRBV5-1 and TRBJ1-6, with D perhaps TRBD1 (6 bases). Deletions cut 1 base from V and 7 bases from J, with 18 bases between. The CDR3 has 17 amino acids. The germline gives CDR1 SGHRS, CDR2 YFSETQ. CDR3 amino acids: CASSLTSPGQGNSPLHF. In DNA form, the CDR3 reads TGCGCCAGCAGCTTGACCTCTCCGGGACAAGGGAATTCACCCCTCCACTTT.

The rearrangement joins TRBV20-1 to TRBJ1-1; 7 bases map to TRBD1. The CDR3 totals 14 residues. V gave up 5 bases and J gave up 4 bases; unmatched junction bases: 10. Germline V gene sequence: CDR1 DFQATT, CDR2 SNEGSKA (reference sequence). The CDR3 spells CSALDRVGSTEAFF. For the CDR3, the DNA is TGCAGTGCTCTAGACAGGGTGGGGAGCACTGAAGCTTTCTTT.

This clonotype was found many times. This chain connects TRBV12-3 or TRBV12-4 to TRBJ2-7, with D perhaps matching TRBD2 (6 bases). V was clipped by 5 bases and J by 6 bases, with 11 bases between them. The CDR3 has 12 amino acids. Written as DNA, the CDR3 is TGTGCCAGCAGTCTGGAGGGTGCCGAGCAGTACTTC. Encoded protein: CASSLEGAEQYF.

This clonotype was detected ten times or more. The J gene is TRBJ1-1, the V gene TRBV7-9; possibly TRBD1 for D (5 bases). Germline assignment: CDR1 SEHNR and CDR2 FQNEAQ (reference sequence). The CDR3 contains 17 residues. V was trimmed by 1 base and J by 0 bases, leaving 15 bases between them. CDR3 loop: CASSLGRTTTMNTEAFF. The CDR3 bases are TGTGCCAGCAGCTTAGGACGGACAACAACAATGAACACTGAAGCTTTCTTT.

A word on this clonotype: At one of its ends the junction is not consistent with the germline gene, which may arise from a read error. The chain has TRBV13 and TRBJ1-4, with 7 bases lining up with TRBD1. CDR1 and CDR2 (germline): PRHDT, FYEKMQ (reference sequence). The CDR3 length is 18 residues. CDR3 loop: CTSSLGSLPGQRNEKLFF. The CDR3 DNA reads TGTACCAGCAGTTTAGGGAGCCTACCGGGACAGAGAAATGAAAAACTGTTTTTT.

This clonotype came up many times. The chain joins TRBV20-1 to TRBJ2-1; D is perhaps TRBD2 (5 bases). Trimming shortened V by 3 bases and J by 5 bases, and 8 bases separated the two germline ends. This CDR3 comprises 12 residues. CDR1 DFQATT and CDR2 SNEGSKA come from the germline V gene (reference sequence). CDR3 loop: CSASGINNEQFF. Written as DNA, the CDR3 is TGCAGTGCTAGCGGGATCAACAATGAGCAGTTCTTC.

The J gene is TRBJ2-2, the V gene TRBV20-1; the match to TRBD2 covers 7 bases. The CDR3 spans 15 residues. Germline V gives CDR1 DFQATT, CDR2 SNEGSKA (reference sequence). Losses at the gene ends were 1 base for V and 3 bases for J; bases not matched to a gene: 5. The DNA of the CDR3 is TGCAGTGCTAGAGGGGGTAGCGGGTACACCGGGGAGCTGTTTTTT. Residues: CSARGGSGYTGELFF.

This clonotype was recorded a few times. The CDR3 sequence is CAWRHKSGGNQPQHF. CDR3 DNA sequence: TGTGCCTGGAGGCATAAATCGGGGGGCAATCAGCCCCAGCATTTT. This sequence joins TRBV30 and TRBJ1-5, with D possibly being TRBD1 (5 bases). Per germline, CDR1 GTSNPN and CDR2 SVGIG (reference sequence). Trimming shortened V by 3 bases and J by 2 bases, and 14 bases separated the two germline ends. This CDR3 is 15 amino acids long.

In this sample, this clonotype turned up many times. This chain connects TRBV28 to TRBJ1-5; D is undetermined. Germline-derived CDR1 and CDR2 are MDHEN and SYDVKM. CDR3 length equals 14 residues. V lost 7 bases to trimming and J lost 5 bases, with 15 bases between them. Here the CDR3 reads CASMGGGWYQPQHF. For the CDR3, the DNA is TGTGCCAGCATGGGAGGTGGGTGGTATCAGCCCCAGCATTTT. The complete variable domain, with remaining parts taken from reference TRBV28 and TRBJ1-5, reads DVKVTQSSRYLVKRTGEKVFLECVQDMDHENMFWYRQDPGLGLRLIYFSYDVKMKEKGDIPEGYSVSREKKERFSLILESASTNQTSMYLCASMGGGWYQPQHFGDGTRLSIL.

This clonotype was observed at least ten times. This sequence joins TRBV4-3 and TRBJ2-7; D remains unclear. From germline, CDR1 is LGHNA and CDR2 YSLEER. Trimming shortened V by 0 bases and J by 2 bases, and 11 bases separated the two germline ends. The CDR3 totals 15 residues. The CDR3 DNA is TGCGCCAGCAGCCAAGAAGGGCTACCCACCTACGAGCAGTACTTC. It is translated as CASSQEGLPTYEQYF.

Concerning this clonotype: A read error is possible here, since a much larger clone lies one base away. The chain recombines TRBV20-1 with TRBJ2-1; 8 positions agree with TRBD2. Per germline, CDR1 DFQATT and CDR2 SNEGSKA (reference sequence). This CDR3 is 15 amino acids long. CDR3 sequence: CSARDPGLGYNAQFF. CDR3 bases: TGCAGTGCTAGAGATCCGGGACTAGGCTACAATGCGCAGTTCTTC.

This clonotype has just a few counts. The chain recombines TRBV24-1 with TRBJ2-7; D could derive from TRBD1 or TRBD2 (5 bases each). Trimming took off 1 base at V and 9 bases at J, with 15 bases between the two ends. CDR3 length equals 14 residues. Germline CDR1 KGHDR, CDR2 SFDVKD. The CDR3 sequence: CATSDLGTPRGQYF. The CDR3 bases are TGTGCCACCAGTGATTTAGGGACCCCCCGCGGGCAGTACTTC.

Many counts were recorded for this clonotype. The chain couples TRBV6-5 to TRBJ1-2; D ambiguous. Trimming cost V 7 bases and J 5 bases, with 8 bases left between them. CDR1 MNHEY and CDR2 SVGAGI come from the germline V gene. CDR3 length equals 11 residues. The CDR3 sequence: CASTRGYGYTF. Written as DNA, the CDR3 is TGTGCCAGCACCAGAGGATATGGCTACACCTTC.

The genes are TRBV18 and TRBJ1-2; D might be TRBD1 (5 bases). Germline V gene lookup returns CDR1 KGHSH and CDR2 LQKENI. The CDR3 length is 13 residues. The ends were cut back, 3 bases at V and 8 bases at J, with 13 bases in the middle. In DNA form, the CDR3 reads TGTGCCAGCTCACCCTGGTCGGACACCGGCTACACCTTC. As protein: CASSPWSDTGYTF.

The table lists this clonotype with many counts. The J gene is TRBJ2-5, the V gene TRBV7-2, with 7 bases identical to TRBD1. V lost 3 bases and J lost 4; bases outside the gene matches: 5. This CDR3 has 14 residues. Germline CDR1 is SGHTA and CDR2 is FQGNSA. The CDR3 nucleotides are TGTGCCAGCAGCTTTACAGGGGCGGTAGAGACCCAGTACTTC. It specifies CASSFTGAVETQYF.

The table lists this clonotype with many counts. The chain couples TRBV11-2 to TRBJ1-2; D may be TRBD1 (5 bases). V lost 1 base, J lost 4 bases, and 22 bases lay in between. The CDR3 length is 18 residues. Germline lookup yields CDR1 SGHAT and CDR2 FQNNGV. The CDR3 region has the DNA TGTGCCAGCAGCTTAGGGGAGGACTTGGGGCGCACCTCCTATGGCTACACCTTC. Translation gives CASSLGEDLGRTSYGYTF.

This clonotype appeared many times. This chain links TRBV29-1 with TRBJ1-1; D remains ambiguous. The CDR3 runs 12 residues. The V and J ends lost 6 bases and 8 bases respectively, with 16 bases between them. The germline V gene has CDR1 SQVTM and CDR2 ANQGSEA. DNA for the CDR3: TGCAGCGTGACCCTGTTGCGGCAGGAAGCTTTCTTT. Translated: CSVTLLRQEAFF.

This clonotype has just a few counts. V and J are TRBV20-1 and TRBJ1-5, with D perhaps matching TRBD1 (6 bases). Trimming left V 3 bases short and J 7 bases short, with 16 bases between. This CDR3 region has 14 residues. The germline V gene has CDR1 DFQATT and CDR2 SNEGSKA (reference sequence). The CDR3 sequence: CSASPQGFGQPQHF. Written as DNA, the CDR3 is TGCAGTGCTAGTCCCCAGGGGTTTGGGCAGCCCCAGCATTTT.

To note about this clonotype: Mismatch with germline at one junction end may stem from a read error. The chain combines TRBV29-1 with TRBJ2-6; maybe TRBD1 (5 bases). Germline CDR1 reads SQVTM; CDR2 reads ANQGSEA. The CDR3 loop spans 15 amino acids. CDR3 sequence reads: CSVRTKTSGANGLTF. In DNA form, the CDR3 reads TGCAGCGTACGGACAAAAACCTCTGGGGCCAACGGCCTGACTTTC.

This clonotype has ten or more counts. The V and J genes are TRBV20-1 and TRBJ2-3, with 7 bases identical to TRBD2. There are 15 residues in the CDR3. Looked up from germline, CDR1 is DFQATT and CDR2 is SNEGSKA (reference sequence). The J segment lost 4 bases and the V segment lost 6 bases, leaving 13 bases of the junction unmatched. CDR3 region: CSALETRERPDTQYF. CDR3 DNA sequence: TGCAGTGCCCTAGAGACGCGGGAGCGTCCAGATACGCAGTATTTT.

This clonotype was detected many times. J is TRBJ2-7 and V is TRBV7-9; 10 nucleotides align to TRBD2. The germline CDR1 and CDR2 sequences are SEHNR and FQNEAQ (reference sequence). The junction had 12 bases not matched to a gene; V was cut back by 1 base and J by 0 bases. The CDR3 spans 19 residues. CDR3 sequence reads: CASSLGPPAGGKISYEQYF. DNA for the CDR3: TGTGCCAGCAGCTTAGGGCCTCCAGCGGGAGGGAAGATCTCCTACGAGCAGTACTTC.

This clonotype was seen at least ten times. The J gene is TRBJ2-7, the V gene TRBV18, with 12 bases matching TRBD2. V trimming: 2 bases; J trimming: 0 bases; junction bases outside the gene matches: 2. CDR3 length: 16 amino acids. Germline loops: CDR1 KGHSH, CDR2 LQKENI. Written as DNA, the CDR3 is TGTGCCAGCTCACCATTGACTAGCGGGAGCTCCTACGAGCAGTACTTC. Amino acid sequence: CASSPLTSGSSYEQYF.

This clonotype was seen ten or more times. This chain links TRBV12-3 or TRBV12-4 with TRBJ2-7, with TRBD1 identical over 7 bases. V trimming: 3 bases; J trimming: 6 bases; junction bases outside the gene matches: 5. CDR3 length: 13 residues. The CDR3 loop is CASSFHRDSEQYF. The CDR3 nucleotides read TGTGCCAGCAGTTTCCACCGGGACAGCGAGCAGTACTTC.

This clonotype showed up many times. This chain connects TRBV20-1 to TRBJ2-2, with D perhaps matching TRBD1 (5 bases). V gave up 5 bases and J gave up 0 bases, with 7 bases separating them. Per germline, CDR1 DFQATT and CDR2 SNEGSKA (reference sequence). CDR3 length: 13 residues. The CDR3, as DNA: TGCAGTGCTGCGACAGCGAACACCGGGGAGCTGTTTTTT. Its protein product is CSAATANTGELFF.